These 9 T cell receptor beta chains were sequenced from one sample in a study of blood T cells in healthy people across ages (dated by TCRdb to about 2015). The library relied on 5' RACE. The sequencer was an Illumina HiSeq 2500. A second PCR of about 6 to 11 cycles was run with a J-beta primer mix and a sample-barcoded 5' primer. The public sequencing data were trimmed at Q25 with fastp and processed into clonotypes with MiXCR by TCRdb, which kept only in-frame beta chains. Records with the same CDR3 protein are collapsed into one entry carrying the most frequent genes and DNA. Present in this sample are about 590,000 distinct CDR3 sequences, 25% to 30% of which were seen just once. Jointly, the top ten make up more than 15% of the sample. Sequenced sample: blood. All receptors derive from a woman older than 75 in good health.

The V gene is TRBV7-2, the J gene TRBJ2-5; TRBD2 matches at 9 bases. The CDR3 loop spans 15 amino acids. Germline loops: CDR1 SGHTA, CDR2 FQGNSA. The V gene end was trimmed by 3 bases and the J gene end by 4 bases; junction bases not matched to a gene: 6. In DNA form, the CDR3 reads TGTGCCAGCAGCTTGCCGACTAGCGGAAGAGAGACCCAGTACTTC. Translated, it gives CASSLPTSGRETQYF.

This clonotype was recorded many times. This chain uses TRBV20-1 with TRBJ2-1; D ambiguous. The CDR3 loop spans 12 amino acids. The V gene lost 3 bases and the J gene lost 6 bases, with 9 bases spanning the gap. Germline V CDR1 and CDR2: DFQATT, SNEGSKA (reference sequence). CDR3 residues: CSASPDLNEQFF. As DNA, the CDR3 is TGCAGTGCTAGTCCCGATCTCAATGAGCAGTTCTTC.

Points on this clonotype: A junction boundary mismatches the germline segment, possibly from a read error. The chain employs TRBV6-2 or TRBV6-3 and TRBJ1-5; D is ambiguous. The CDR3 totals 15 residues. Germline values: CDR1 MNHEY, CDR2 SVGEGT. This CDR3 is CVSSYASGVSQPQHF. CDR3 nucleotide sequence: TGTGTCAGCAGTTACGCATCTGGGGTAAGCCAGCCCCAGCATTTT.

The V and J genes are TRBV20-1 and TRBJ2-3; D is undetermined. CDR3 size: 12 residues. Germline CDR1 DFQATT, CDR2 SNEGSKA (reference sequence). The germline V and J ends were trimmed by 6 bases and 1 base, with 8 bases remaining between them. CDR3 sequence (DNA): TGCAGTGCCCCAGCTGGCACAGATACGCAGTATTTT. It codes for CSAPAGTDTQYF.

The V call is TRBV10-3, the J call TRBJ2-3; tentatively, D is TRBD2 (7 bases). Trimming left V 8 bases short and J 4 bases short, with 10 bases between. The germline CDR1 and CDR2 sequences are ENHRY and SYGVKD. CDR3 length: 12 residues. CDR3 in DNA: TGTGCCATCCGGGGGGCGGCAGATACGCAGTATTTT. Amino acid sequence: CAIRGAADTQYF.

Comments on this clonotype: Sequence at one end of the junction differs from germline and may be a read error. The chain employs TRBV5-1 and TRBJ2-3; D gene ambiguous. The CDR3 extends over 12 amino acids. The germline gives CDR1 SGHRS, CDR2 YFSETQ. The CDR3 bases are TGCGCCGGCAGCGTCCGCACAGACACGCAGTATTTT. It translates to CAGSVRTDTQYF.

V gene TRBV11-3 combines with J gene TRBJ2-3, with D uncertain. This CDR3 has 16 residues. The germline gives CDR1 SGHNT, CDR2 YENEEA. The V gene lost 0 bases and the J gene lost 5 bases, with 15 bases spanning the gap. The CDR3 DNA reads TGTGCCAGCAGCTTAGATCGCCGGACGGGCATAGATACGCAGTATTTT. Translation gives CASSLDRRTGIDTQYF.

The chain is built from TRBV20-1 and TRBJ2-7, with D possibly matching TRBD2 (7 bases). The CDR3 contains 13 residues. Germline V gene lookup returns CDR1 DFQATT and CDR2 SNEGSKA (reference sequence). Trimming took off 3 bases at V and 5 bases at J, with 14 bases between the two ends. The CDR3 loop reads CSARGGAKHEQYF. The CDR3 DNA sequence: TGCAGTGCTAGGGGGGGGGCGAAGCACGAGCAGTACTTC.

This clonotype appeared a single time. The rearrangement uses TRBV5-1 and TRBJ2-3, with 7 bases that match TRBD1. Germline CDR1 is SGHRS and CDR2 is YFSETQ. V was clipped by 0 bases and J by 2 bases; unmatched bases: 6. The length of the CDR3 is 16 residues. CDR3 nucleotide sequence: TGCGCCAGCAGCTTGGGGGAAAGGGGGCTCACAGATACGCAGTATTTT. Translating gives CASSLGERGLTDTQYF.